The clone carrying this TCR beta chain was counted a few times. The sample originates from a study of blood T cell repertoires in COVID-19. At the level of the study: Whether acute or convalescent, the COVID-19 samples came from the United States, Italy and Spain. Nucleic acid was either cDNA or gDNA, and it came from T cells, B-cell-depleted T cells, or PBMCs.

V lost 7 bases, J lost 2 bases, and 22 bases lay in between. The CDR3 length is 17 residues. In germline, CDR1 is SNHLY, CDR2 FYNNEI. As handled by the study authors: The assay estimated nucleated cells by amplifying reference gene primers. The data were produced by immunoSEQ multiplex PCR, yet TCRdb's version contains in-frame clones alone and is incomplete. Clone size and V and J calls were adopted from that table, with D and trimming inferred from the DNA. This table has roughly 140,000 clones, 80% appearing once. This TCR came from a man in his 70s who had recovered from COVID-19. Material for sequencing was peripheral blood. The chain is built from TRBV2 and TRBJ2-3, with D perhaps matching TRBD2 (6 bases). The CDR3 nucleotides read TGTGCCAGCACCTACGCACCGGGACTCAGCCCCACAGATACGCAGTATTTT. Its protein is CASTYAPGLSPTDTQYF.